One sample yielded the 23 T cell receptor beta chains listed below, sequenced in a study of vaccination and CD4 T cells after COVID-19. These receptors are not linked to any known antigen. Treatment of the sample: 10-day PBMC culture with coronavirus spike peptide pools or control peptides (ViraFEST assay). Ahead of the COVID-19 pandemic (2011-2018), the CD4+ T cells of the unexposed donor were collected. An Oncomine TCR Beta short-read assay was used to sequence the DNA from cultured CD4+ T cells. Investigators obtained genomic DNA by extraction from cultured CD4+ T cells. A single record per CDR3 protein comes from TCRdb applying MiXCR to the PCR reads. The top ten clones hold roughly 13% of a sample with some 11,000 distinct CDR3 sequences, about 30% of them seen once. Material: CD4+ T cells from blood, cultured in vitro. The receptors derive from a human donor in good health.

This clonotype was picked up a small number of times. The chain has TRBV19 and TRBJ1-2; D perhaps matches TRBD1 (5 bases). V was shortened by 3 bases and J by 7 bases, with 12 bases between the two germline ends. Germline V CDR1 and CDR2: LNHDA, SQIVND (reference sequence). The CDR3 loop spans 13 amino acids. The CDR3: CASSIPGFGGYTF. The DNA of the CDR3 is TGTGCCAGTAGTATTCCAGGGTTTGGTGGCTACACCTTC. The full variable domain, its missing parts supplied by reference TRBV19 and TRBJ1-2, is DGGITQSPKYLFRKEGQNVTLSCEQNLNHDAMYWYRQDPGQGLRLIYYSQIVNDFQKGDIAEGYSVSREKKESFPLTVTSAQKNPTAFYLCASSIPGFGGYTFGSGTRLTVV.

The CDR3 region has the DNA TGTGCCAGCAGTCTTTTAAATGAGCAGTTCTTC. Its protein is CASSLLNEQFF. The rearrangement links TRBV6-1 to TRBJ2-1; no reliable D call. CDR3 size: 11 residues. Germline loops: CDR1 MNHNS, CDR2 SASEGT. V lost 5 bases, J lost 7 bases, and 6 bases lay in between.

By sample share, this clonotype is medium-sized. The V gene is TRBV20-1, the J gene TRBJ1-2; D gene ambiguous. Germline V gene sequence: CDR1 DFQATT, CDR2 SNEGSKA (reference sequence). This CDR3 is 13 amino acids long. Trimming removed 2 bases at V and 4 bases at J, with 11 bases between. The CDR3 nucleotides read TGCAGTGCTAGATTGGCGGGAGTCTATGGCTACACCTTC. As protein: CSARLAGVYGYTF.

The sample holds a few counts of this clonotype. The chain employs TRBV7-6 and TRBJ1-5, with 7 positions matching TRBD1. The CDR3 extends over 17 amino acids. In germline, CDR1 is SGHVS, CDR2 FNYEAQ. V lost 0 bases, J lost 3 bases, and 8 bases stayed unmatched. DNA of the CDR3: TGTGCCAGCAGCTTAGCGCAGGACAGGTTCGACAATCAGCCCCAGCATTTT. Translation gives CASSLAQDRFDNQPQHF.

V usage is TRBV20-1 and J usage is TRBJ2-1; weak D call: TRBD2 (5 bases). CDR1 is DFQATT, CDR2 SNEGSKA, per germline (reference sequence). The germline V and J ends were trimmed by 6 bases and 0 bases, with 21 bases remaining between them. This CDR3 is built from 17 residues. The chain's CDR3 is CSAHILRGTGSYNEQFF. In DNA form, the CDR3 reads TGCAGTGCCCACATCCTTCGGGGAACTGGCTCCTACAATGAGCAGTTCTTC.

This clonotype occurred a few times. V usage is TRBV20-1 and J usage is TRBJ2-1; 7 bases fit TRBD2. The length of the CDR3 is 14 residues. V lost 3 bases, J lost 0 bases, and 2 bases stayed unmatched. Germline V CDR1 and CDR2: DFQATT, SNEGSKA (reference sequence). CDR3 sequence reads: CSASGGSSYNEQFF. The CDR3 DNA sequence: TGCAGTGCTAGCGGCGGGAGCTCCTACAATGAGCAGTTCTTC.

The chain carries TRBV6-2 or TRBV6-3 and TRBJ2-4; 7 bases align to TRBD2. The V gene's germline CDR1 is MNHEY and CDR2 SVGEGT. V was clipped by 0 bases and J by 6 bases; unmatched bases: 5. The CDR3 extends over 15 amino acids. The CDR3 loop reads CASSYSSREANIQYF. CDR3 nucleotides: TGTGCCAGCAGTTACTCGTCACGGGAGGCAAACATTCAGTACTTC.

This clonotype has only a few counts. The chain links TRBV6-2 or TRBV6-3 to TRBJ2-5; 7 bases fit TRBD1. CDR1 is MNHEY, CDR2 SVGEGT, per germline. V shed 5 bases and J 8 bases; nucleotides not matched to a gene: 8. This CDR3 comprises 13 residues. The CDR3: CASSRGRVGTQYF. The CDR3 DNA follows: TGTGCCAGCAGTAGGGGGCGCGTTGGAACCCAGTACTTC.

V gene TRBV10-3 combines with J gene TRBJ2-1; D gene uncertain. Between the trimmed V and J ends, which lost 0 bases and 8 bases, there was a span of 2 bases. In germline, CDR1 is ENHRY, CDR2 SYGVKD. The CDR3 runs to 11 residues. CDR3: CAISESDEQFF. CDR3 sequence (DNA): TGTGCCATCAGTGAGTCCGATGAGCAGTTCTTC.

The chain recombines TRBV20-1 with TRBJ1-2; D gene unclear. The CDR3 extends over 12 amino acids. In germline, CDR1 is DFQATT, CDR2 SNEGSKA (reference sequence). V lost 3 bases and J 3 bases, leaving 8 bases between the germline ends. The CDR3 region has the DNA TGCAGTGCTAGGGTAGGAGACTATGGCTACACCTTC. Protein product: CSARVGDYGYTF.

This chain uses TRBV6-1 with TRBJ1-2; D remains ambiguous. V lost 5 bases and J lost 5, with 9 bases in between. Germline V lookup: CDR1 MNHNS, CDR2 SASEGT. The CDR3 extends over 12 amino acids. CDR3 DNA: TGTGCCAGCAGTCCCCGGGGATATGGCTACACCTTC. Protein sequence: CASSPRGYGYTF.

The chain employs TRBV12-5 and TRBJ1-2; D is unresolved. V gave up 4 bases and J gave up 0 bases, with 15 bases separating them. The CDR3 length is 16 residues. Germline CDR1 is LGHNT and CDR2 is FRNRAP. The CDR3, as DNA: TGTGCTAGTGGTTGCCCCATGGTTAGTCCTAACTATGGCTACACCTTC. Protein sequence: CASGCPMVSPNYGYTF.

This clonotype showed up just a few times. The chain couples TRBV29-1 to TRBJ2-7; 8 nucleotides agree with TRBD1. V dropped 2 bases and J dropped 6; count of bases not matched to a gene: 15. The CDR3 extends over 16 amino acids. Per germline, CDR1 SQVTM and CDR2 ANQGSEA. The CDR3 coding sequence is TGCAGCGTTGAATTCGCAGGGGGCACAGGGTTCGCCGAGCAGTACTTC. Its protein is CSVEFAGGTGFAEQYF.

This clonotype is medium-sized within its sample. The chain employs TRBV20-1 and TRBJ2-4, with D uncertain. V was clipped by 0 bases and J by 5 bases, with 11 bases between them. This CDR3 spans 14 amino acids. CDR1 is DFQATT and CDR2 is SNEGSKA in the germline V gene (reference sequence). The CDR3 sequence: CSARDPYSENIQYF. For the CDR3, the DNA is TGCAGTGCTAGAGATCCATACAGTGAAAACATTCAGTACTTC.

J is TRBJ2-1 and V is TRBV2, with a tentative D call TRBD1 (5 bases). CDR3 size: 16 residues. With 7 bases removed from V and 0 bases from J, the gap between germline ends came to 16 bases. Per germline, CDR1 SNHLY and CDR2 FYNNEI. The CDR3 protein is CASTERGSSSYNEQFF. The CDR3 nucleotides read TGTGCCAGCACCGAAAGGGGCTCTAGCTCCTACAATGAGCAGTTCTTC.

There are a few counts of this clonotype. This chain joins TRBV27 and TRBJ2-3, with a tentative D call TRBD2 (6 bases). V gave up 2 bases and J gave up 0 bases, with 9 bases separating them. CDR1 is MNHEY, CDR2 SMNVEV, per germline (reference sequence). CDR3 size: 15 residues. The CDR3 here is CASSLAGSSTDTQYF. DNA for the CDR3: TGTGCCAGCAGTTTAGCGGGGAGTAGCACAGATACGCAGTATTTT.

The rearrangement joins TRBV7-9 to TRBJ2-2, with D perhaps matching TRBD1 or TRBD2 (5 bases each). In germline, CDR1 is SEHNR, CDR2 FQNEAQ (reference sequence). V lost 5 bases, J lost 6 bases, and 10 bases lay in between. The CDR3 length is 13 residues. The CDR3: CASSSQGAGELFF. The CDR3 DNA is TGTGCCAGCAGCAGCCAGGGAGCCGGGGAGCTGTTTTTT.

This clonotype was counted a few times. The chain joins TRBV28 to TRBJ1-5; D remains unclear. The V end lost 6 bases, the J end lost 4 bases, and 16 bases lay between the germline ends. CDR3 length: 15 amino acids. CDR1 MDHEN and CDR2 SYDVKM come from the germline V gene. The CDR3 region is CASSPRGSGNQPQHF. Written as DNA, the CDR3 is TGTGCCAGCAGCCCTCGAGGGTCGGGGAATCAGCCCCAGCATTTT. The whole variable domain, filled in from reference TRBV28 and TRBJ1-5, reads DVKVTQSSRYLVKRTGEKVFLECVQDMDHENMFWYRQDPGLGLRLIYFSYDVKMKEKGDIPEGYSVSREKKERFSLILESASTNQTSMYLCASSPRGSGNQPQHFGDGTRLSIL.

The CDR3 protein is CASSATGTSGNNEQFF. The CDR3 coding sequence is TGTGCCAGCAGCGCCACCGGGACTAGCGGGAACAATGAGCAGTTCTTC. The chain carries TRBV9 and TRBJ2-1; 13 positions agree with TRBD2. From germline, CDR1 is SGDLS and CDR2 YYNGEE. With V trimmed by 3 bases and J by 5 bases, 5 bases remained unmatched. This CDR3 is 16 amino acids long. The full variable domain, completed using reference TRBV9 and TRBJ2-1, is DSGVTQTPKHLITATGQRVTLRCSPRSGDLSVYWYQQSLDQGLQFLIQYYNGEERAKGNILERFSAQQFPDLHSELNLSSLELGDSALYFCASSATGTSGNNEQFFGPGTRLTVL.

V usage is TRBV15 and J usage is TRBJ1-6, with 7 nucleotides matching TRBD1. This CDR3 is 15 amino acids long. Germline values: CDR1 LNHNV, CDR2 YYDKDF (reference sequence). J gave up 11 bases and V 0 bases, and 7 bases lay outside the gene matches. DNA of the CDR3: TGTGCCACCAGCAGAGATCGGGCAGGGGGTACACCCCTCCACTTT. This translates into CATSRDRAGGTPLHF.

This chain connects TRBV7-9 to TRBJ1-2, with a tentative D call TRBD1 (5 bases). Trimming took 1 base from V and 8 from J, leaving 8 bases between them. This CDR3 has 12 amino acids. Looked up from germline, CDR1 is SEHNR and CDR2 is FQNEAQ (reference sequence). DNA for the CDR3: TGTGCCAGCAGCTTAGGGGGCGACGGCTACACCTTC. Translating gives CASSLGGDGYTF.

This clonotype was seen only a few times. The chain carries TRBV20-1 and TRBJ1-5; 7 bases are shared with TRBD1. This CDR3 has 13 amino acids. The V gene end was trimmed by 2 bases and the J gene end by 5 bases; junction bases not matched to a gene: 3. CDR1 and CDR2 (germline): DFQATT, SNEGSKA (reference sequence). The DNA of the CDR3 is TGCAGTGCTAGACAGGGGGTAGATCAGCCCCAGCATTTT. Its protein is CSARQGVDQPQHF.

The V call is TRBV7-9, the J call TRBJ2-1; 7 bases align to TRBD2. Germline V gene data show CDR1 as SEHNR and CDR2 as FQNEAQ (reference sequence). V trimming: 2 bases; J trimming: 7 bases; junction bases outside the gene matches: 8. The CDR3 totals 15 residues. DNA for the CDR3: TGTGCCAGCAGCTTATCGTGGGAGGGCCCAAATGAGCAGTTCTTC. The encoded protein is CASSLSWEGPNEQFF.